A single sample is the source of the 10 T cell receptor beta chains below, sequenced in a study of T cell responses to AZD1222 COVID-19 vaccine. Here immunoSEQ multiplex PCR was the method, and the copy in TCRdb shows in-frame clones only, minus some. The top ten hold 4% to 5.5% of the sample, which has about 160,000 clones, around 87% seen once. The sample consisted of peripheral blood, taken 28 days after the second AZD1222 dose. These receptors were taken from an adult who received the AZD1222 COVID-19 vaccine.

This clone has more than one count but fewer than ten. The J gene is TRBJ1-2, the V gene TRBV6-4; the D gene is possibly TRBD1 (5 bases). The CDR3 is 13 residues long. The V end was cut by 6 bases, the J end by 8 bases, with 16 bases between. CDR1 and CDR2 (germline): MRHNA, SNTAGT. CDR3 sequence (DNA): TGTGCCAGCAGATCCGGGACGGAGCCCGGCTACACCTTC. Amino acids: CASRSGTEPGYTF.

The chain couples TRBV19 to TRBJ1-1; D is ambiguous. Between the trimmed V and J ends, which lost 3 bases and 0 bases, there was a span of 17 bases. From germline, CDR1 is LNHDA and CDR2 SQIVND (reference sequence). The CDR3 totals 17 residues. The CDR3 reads CASSISGVAYMNTEAFF. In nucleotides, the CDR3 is TGTGCCAGTAGTATTAGTGGAGTGGCCTACATGAACACTGAAGCTTTCTTT.

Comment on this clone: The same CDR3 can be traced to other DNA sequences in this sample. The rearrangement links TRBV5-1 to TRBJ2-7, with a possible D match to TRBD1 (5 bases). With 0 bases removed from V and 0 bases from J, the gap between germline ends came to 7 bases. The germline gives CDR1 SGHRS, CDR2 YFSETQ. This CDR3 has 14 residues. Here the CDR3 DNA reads TGCGCCAGCAGCTTGGGAGACAGCTCCTACGAGCAGTACTTC. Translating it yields CASSLGDSSYEQYF.

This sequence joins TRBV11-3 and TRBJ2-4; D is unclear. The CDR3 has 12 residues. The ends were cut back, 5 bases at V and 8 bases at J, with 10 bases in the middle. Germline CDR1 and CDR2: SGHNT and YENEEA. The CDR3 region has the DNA TGTGCCAGCAGCAAATCAGGAGACATTCAGTACTTC. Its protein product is CASSKSGDIQYF.

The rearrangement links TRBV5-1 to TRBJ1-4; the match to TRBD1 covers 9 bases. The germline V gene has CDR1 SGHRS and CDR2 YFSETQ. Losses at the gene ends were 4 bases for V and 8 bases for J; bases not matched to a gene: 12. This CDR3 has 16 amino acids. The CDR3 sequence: CASSDGLDRGREKLFF. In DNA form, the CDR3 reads TGCGCCAGCAGCGACGGGTTGGACAGGGGTCGAGAAAAACTGTTTTTT.

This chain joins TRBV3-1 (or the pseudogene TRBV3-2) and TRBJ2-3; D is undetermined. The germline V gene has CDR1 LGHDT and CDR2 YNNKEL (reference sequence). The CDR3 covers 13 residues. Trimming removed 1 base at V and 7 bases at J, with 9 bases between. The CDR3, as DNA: TGTGCCAGCAGCCAAGTTAAAGGACATACGCAGTATTTT. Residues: CASSQVKGHTQYF.

In DNA form, the CDR3 reads TGTGCCTGGAGTTCCAAGGGTATAACAGATACGCAGTATTTT. Translation: CAWSSKGITDTQYF. The chain employs TRBV30 and TRBJ2-3, with D unresolved. V lost 2 bases and J lost 3, with 12 bases in between. The V gene's germline CDR1 is GTSNPN and CDR2 SVGIG (reference sequence). The CDR3 consists of 14 residues.

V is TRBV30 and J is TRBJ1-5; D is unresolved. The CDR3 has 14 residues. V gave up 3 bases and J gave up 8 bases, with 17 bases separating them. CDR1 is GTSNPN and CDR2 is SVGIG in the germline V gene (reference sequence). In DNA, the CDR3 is TGTGCCTGGAGCTATCGGATATTGGAAGAGCCCCAGCATTTT. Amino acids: CAWSYRILEEPQHF.

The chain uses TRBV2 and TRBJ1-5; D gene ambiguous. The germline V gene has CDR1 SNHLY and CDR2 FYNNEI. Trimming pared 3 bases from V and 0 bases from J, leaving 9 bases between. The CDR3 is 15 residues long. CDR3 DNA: TGTGCCAGCAGTGACAGGCGTTATAGCAATCAGCCCCAGCATTTT. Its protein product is CASSDRRYSNQPQHF.

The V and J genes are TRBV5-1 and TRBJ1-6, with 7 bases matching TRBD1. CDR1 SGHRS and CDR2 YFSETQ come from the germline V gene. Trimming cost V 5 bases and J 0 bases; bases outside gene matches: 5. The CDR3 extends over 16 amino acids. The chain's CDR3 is CASREDRSSYNSPLHF. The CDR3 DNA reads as TGCGCCAGCAGGGAGGACAGGAGCTCCTATAATTCACCCCTCCACTTT. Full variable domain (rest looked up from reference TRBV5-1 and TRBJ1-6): KAGVTQTPRYLIKTRGQQVTLSCSPISGHRSVSWYQQTPGQGLQFLFEYFSETQRNKGNFPGRFSGRQFSNSRSEMNVSTLELGDSALYLCASREDRSSYNSPLHFGNGTRLTVT.